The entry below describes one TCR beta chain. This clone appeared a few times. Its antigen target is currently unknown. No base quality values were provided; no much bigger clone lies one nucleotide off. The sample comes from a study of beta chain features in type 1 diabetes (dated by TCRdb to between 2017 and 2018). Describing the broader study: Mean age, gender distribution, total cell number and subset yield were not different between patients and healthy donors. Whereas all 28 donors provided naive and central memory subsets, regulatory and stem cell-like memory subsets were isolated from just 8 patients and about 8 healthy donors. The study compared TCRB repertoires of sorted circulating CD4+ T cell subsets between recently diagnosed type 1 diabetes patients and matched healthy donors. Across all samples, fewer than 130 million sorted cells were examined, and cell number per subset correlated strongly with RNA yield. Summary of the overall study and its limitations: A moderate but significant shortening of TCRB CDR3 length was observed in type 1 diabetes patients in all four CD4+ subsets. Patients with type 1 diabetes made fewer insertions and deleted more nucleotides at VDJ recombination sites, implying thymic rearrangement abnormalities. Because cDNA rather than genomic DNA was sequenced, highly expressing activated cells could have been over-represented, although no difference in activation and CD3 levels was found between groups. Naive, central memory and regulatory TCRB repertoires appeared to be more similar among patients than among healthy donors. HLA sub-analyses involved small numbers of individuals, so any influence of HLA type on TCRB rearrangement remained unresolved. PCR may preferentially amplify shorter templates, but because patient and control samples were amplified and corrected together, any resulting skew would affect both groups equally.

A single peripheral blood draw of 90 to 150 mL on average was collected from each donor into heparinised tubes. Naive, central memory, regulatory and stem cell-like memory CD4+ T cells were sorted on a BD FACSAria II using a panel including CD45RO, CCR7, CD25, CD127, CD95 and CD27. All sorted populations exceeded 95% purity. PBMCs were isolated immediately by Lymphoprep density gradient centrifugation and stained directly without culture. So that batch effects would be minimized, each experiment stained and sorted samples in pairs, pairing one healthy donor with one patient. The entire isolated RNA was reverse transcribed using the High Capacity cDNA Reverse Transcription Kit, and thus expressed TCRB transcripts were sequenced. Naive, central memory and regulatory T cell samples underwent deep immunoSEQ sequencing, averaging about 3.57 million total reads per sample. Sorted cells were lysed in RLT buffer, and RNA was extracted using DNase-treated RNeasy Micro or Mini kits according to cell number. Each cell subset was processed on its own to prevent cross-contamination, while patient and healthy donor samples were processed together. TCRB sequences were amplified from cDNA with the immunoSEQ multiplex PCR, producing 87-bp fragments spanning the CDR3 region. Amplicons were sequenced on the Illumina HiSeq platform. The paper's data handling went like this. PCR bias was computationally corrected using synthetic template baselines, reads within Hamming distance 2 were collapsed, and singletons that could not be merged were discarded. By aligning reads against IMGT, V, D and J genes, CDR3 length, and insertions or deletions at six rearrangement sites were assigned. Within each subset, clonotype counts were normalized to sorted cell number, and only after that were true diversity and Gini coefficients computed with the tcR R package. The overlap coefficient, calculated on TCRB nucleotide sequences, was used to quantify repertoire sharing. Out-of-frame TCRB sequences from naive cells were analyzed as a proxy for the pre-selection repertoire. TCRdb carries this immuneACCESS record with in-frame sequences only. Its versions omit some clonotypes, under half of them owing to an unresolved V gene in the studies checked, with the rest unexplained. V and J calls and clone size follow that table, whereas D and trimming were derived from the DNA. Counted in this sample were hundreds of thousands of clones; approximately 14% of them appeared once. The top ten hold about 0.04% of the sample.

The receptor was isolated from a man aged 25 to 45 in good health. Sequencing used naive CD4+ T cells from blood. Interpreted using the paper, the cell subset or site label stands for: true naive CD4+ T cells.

CDR3 region: CASSVGSAPDSYEQYF. The nucleotide sequence is given as TGTGCCAGCAGCGTAGGGTCGGCCCCAGATTCCTACGAGCAGTACTTC. Recombination linked TRBV9 to TRBJ2-7; the D gene assignment is ambiguous. Cut back by 0 bases and 1 base, the V and J ends lie 14 bases apart. The CDR3 runs 16 amino acids, cysteine and phenylalanine included. This entry keeps only the CDR3 DNA: 48 bases, framed from base 1. Per the germline V gene, SGDLS is the CDR1 and YYNGEE is the CDR2.